The 16 T cell receptor beta chains presented below share a single source sample, sequenced in a study of tumor and adjacent non-tumor tissue in lung cancer (dated by TCRdb to about 2018). The library was built by means of multiplex PCR. Instrument on record: Illumina HiSeq 2500. TCRbeta libraries were constructed through three rounds of nested PCR with primers (Table S4) according to protocols modified from ARM-PCR. TCRdb trimmed the raw reads at Q25, called clones with MiXCR and kept productive beta chains. When rows share a CDR3 protein, they turn into one entry using the most common DNA and genes. The sample table contains roughly 75,000 distinct CDR3 sequences; only one count was recorded for more than 60% of them. The ten biggest clones cover 9.5% to 15% of the sample. Bulk unsorted tissue served as the source for RNA extraction, and RNA quality was assessed using a NanoDrop ND-1000 and an Agilent 2100.

Sequenced sample: lung tumor tissue. Receptors originate from a woman aged 45-60 years with non-small cell lung cancer.

This chain links TRBV29-1 with TRBJ2-1; D uncertain. CDR1 and CDR2 from the germline V gene are SQVTM and ANQGSEA. The CDR3 loop spans 12 amino acids. The CDR3, as DNA: TGCAGGGCTCCTAAAACTTTCAATGAGCAGTTCTTC. It specifies CRAPKTFNEQFF.

A word on this clonotype: A junction boundary mismatches the germline segment, possibly from a read error. This chain joins TRBV11-2 and TRBJ2-3; TRBD2 matches at 11 bases. Germline assignment: CDR1 SGHAT and CDR2 FQNNGV. This CDR3 has 15 amino acids. The CDR3 DNA sequence: TGTGCCAGCAGCTTTACTACTAGCGGGAGTGATATGCAGAATTTT. Translated, it gives CASSFTTSGSDMQNF. Full variable domain (outside the CDR3, taken from reference TRBV11-2 and TRBJ2-3): EAGVAQSPRYKIIEKRQSVAFWCNPISGHATLYWYQQILGQGPKLLIQFQNNGVVDDSQLPKDRFSAERLKGVDSTLKIQPAKLEDSAVYLCASSFTTSGSDMQNFGPGTRLTVL.

About this clonotype: Its ends do not fully match the called genes, so a read error is possible. This sequence joins TRBV6-5 and TRBJ2-7; 7 bases align to TRBD1. Per germline, CDR1 MNHEY and CDR2 SVGAGI. CDR3 size: 11 residues. The CDR3, as DNA: TGTGCCGGCAGGCGACAGGGCGAGCAATACTTC. The encoded protein is CAGRRQGEQYF.

Turning to this clonotype: The junction departs from germline at one end; a sequencing error may be responsible. The CDR3 sequence is CGALLSSSSSEQLF. The CDR3 DNA reads TGCGGTGCTTTACTTTCGAGTAGCTCCAGTGAGCAGTTATTC. The chain links TRBV20-1 to TRBJ2-1; D call uncertain. From germline, CDR1 is DFQATT and CDR2 SNEGSKA (reference sequence). CDR3 length: 14 residues.

With respect to this clonotype: One junction end disagrees with the germline gene, perhaps due to a read error. The rearrangement links TRBV6-5 to TRBJ1-2; D ambiguous. Germline CDR1 is MNHEY and CDR2 is SVGAGI. This CDR3 has 11 amino acids. CDR3 region: CASSSVYGYTF. The DNA of the CDR3 is TGTGCCAGTAGTTCAGTGTATGGCTACACCTTC.

For this clonotype: The conserved closing phenylalanine or tryptophan is absent in this CDR3, likely reflecting a read error. The chain carries TRBV28 and TRBJ2-2; D unclear. The CDR3 spans 12 residues. V was shortened by 0 bases and J by 11 bases, with 7 bases between the two germline ends. The germline V gene has CDR1 MDHEN and CDR2 SYDVKM. The CDR3 protein is CASSLWDGELFS. The CDR3 region has the DNA TGTGCCAGCAGTTTATGGGACGGTGAGCTGTTTTCT.

This clonotype showed up just once. A junction boundary mismatches the germline segment, possibly from a read error. The V call is TRBV6-5, the J call TRBJ2-7, with a weak D call TRBD2 (5 bases). Looked up from germline, CDR1 is MNHEY and CDR2 is SVGAGI. The CDR3 runs 15 residues. The CDR3 sequence is CANSYSRVAGYEHYF. In DNA, the CDR3 is TGTGCCAACAGTTACTCGAGGGTCGCTGGATACGAGCACTACTTC.

With regard to this clonotype: Being one base from a much bigger clone, this may be a read error. CDR3 DNA: TGTGCCAGCAGCTCGTCGGGACCGTGCTCTGGGGCCAACGTCCTGACTTTC. Its translation is CASSSSGPCSGANVLTF. This chain connects TRBV11-2 to TRBJ2-6, with D possibly called TRBD1 or TRBD2 (5 bases each). V lost 4 bases and J 0 bases, leaving 13 bases between the germline ends. Germline V gives CDR1 SGHAT, CDR2 FQNNGV. The CDR3 consists of 17 residues.

Concerning this clonotype: At one end the junction does not follow the germline gene, possibly because of a read error. The rearrangement joins TRBV6-5 to TRBJ1-2; D is undetermined. From germline, CDR1 is MNHEY and CDR2 SVGAGI. The CDR3 has 13 amino acids. CDR3 in amino acids: CTSSYEVNYGYTF. For the CDR3, the DNA is TGTACCAGCAGTTACGAGGTTAACTATGGTTACACCTTC.

Notes on this clonotype: At one boundary the junction diverges from the germline segment, which might be a read error. This chain connects TRBV11-2 to TRBJ2-3; a possible D gene is TRBD1 (5 bases). Near its end, the DNA agrees better with TRBJ1-5, so the J call may be wrong. The CDR3 length is 19 residues. The germline CDR1 and CDR2 sequences are SGHAT and FQNNGV. The CDR3 loop is CTSTLTELARWPSTGTQHF. The CDR3 nucleotides are TGTACCAGCACCCTTACGGAACTAGCGAGATGGCCCTCAACAGGTACGCAGCATTTT.

This clonotype was seen repeatedly, ten times or more. V gene TRBV20-1 combines with J gene TRBJ2-7; D is undetermined. CDR1 and CDR2 (germline): DFQATT, SNEGSKA (reference sequence). The CDR3 spans 14 residues. Trimming removed 5 bases from V and 0 bases from J, with 14 bases in between. CDR3 loop: CSAPPQPSSYEQYF. DNA for the CDR3: TGCAGTGCTCCCCCACAACCTAGCTCCTACGAGCAGTACTTC.

Details on this clonotype: A read error may explain this, as a much larger clone is one base away. The rearrangement joins TRBV20-1 to TRBJ2-7; TRBD1 might be the D (6 bases). The germline CDR1 and CDR2 sequences are DFQATT and SNEGSKA (reference sequence). The germline V and J ends were trimmed by 0 bases and 1 base, with 13 bases remaining between them. The CDR3 totals 15 residues. CDR3 sequence (DNA): TGCAGTGCTAGAGATCACCAGGGGAGATCCTACGAGCAGTACTTC. Translation: CSARDHQGRSYEQYF.

In regard to this clonotype: Since no conserved phenylalanine or tryptophan closes the CDR3, a read error is the likely cause. The chain links TRBV4-1 to TRBJ2-7; TRBD1 matches 8 bases. The CDR3 extends over 15 amino acids. CDR1 and CDR2 from the germline V gene are MGHRA and YSYEKL. The CDR3 DNA follows: TGCACCAGCAGCCAAGGACAGGGTGGCACCTACGAGCAGTACTAC. Protein: CTSSQGQGGTYEQYY.

Many counts were recorded for this clonotype. This may stem from a read error, because a much larger clone lies one nucleotide away. The rearrangement links TRBV24-1 to TRBJ2-1, with D maybe TRBD2 (5 bases). This CDR3 spans 15 amino acids. V was clipped by 6 bases and J by 3 bases, with 14 bases between them. The germline CDR1 and CDR2 sequences are KGHDR and SFDVKD. The CDR3 loop is CATSPNGRDYNEQFF. The CDR3 nucleotides are TGTGCCACCAGTCCGAATGGACGGGACTACAATGAGCAGTTCTTC.

As regards this clonotype: At one of its ends the junction is not consistent with the germline gene, which may arise from a read error. The gene calls are TRBV7-9 and TRBJ1-2; D ambiguous. The V gene's germline CDR1 is SEHNR and CDR2 FQNEAQ (reference sequence). The CDR3 extends over 13 amino acids. This CDR3 is CASSFGTYHGYTF. The CDR3 DNA sequence: TGTGCCAGCAGCTTCGGCACATACCATGGCTATACCTTC.

A word on this clonotype: This clone may be a read error of a much larger clone one base away. The rearrangement joins TRBV9 to TRBJ2-3, with unresolved D. From germline, CDR1 is SGDLS and CDR2 YYNGEE. This CDR3 is 14 amino acids long. CDR3: CASSVADSTDMQYF. The CDR3 DNA follows: TGTGCCAGCAGCGTAGCGGATAGCACAGATATGCAGTATTTT.